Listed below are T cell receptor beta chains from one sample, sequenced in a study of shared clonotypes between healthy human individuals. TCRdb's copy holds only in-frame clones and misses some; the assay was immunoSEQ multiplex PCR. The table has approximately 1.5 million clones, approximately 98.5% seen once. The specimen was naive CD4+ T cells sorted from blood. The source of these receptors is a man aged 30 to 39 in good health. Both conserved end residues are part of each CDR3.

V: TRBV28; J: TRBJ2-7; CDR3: CASRRNRWIEASAYEQYF
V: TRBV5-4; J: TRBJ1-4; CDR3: CASSLVWVDRGNEKLFF
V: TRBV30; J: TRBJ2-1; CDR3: CAWSSLPHEQFF
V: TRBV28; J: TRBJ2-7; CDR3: CASRRSAIHSYEQYF
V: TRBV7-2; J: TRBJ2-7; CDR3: CASSLEPAGMYEQYF
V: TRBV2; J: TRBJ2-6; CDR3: CASSPHDSGANVLTF
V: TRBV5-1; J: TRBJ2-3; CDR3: CASRTGQGDTDTQYF
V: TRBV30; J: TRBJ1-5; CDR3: CAWSQGFGSNQPQHF
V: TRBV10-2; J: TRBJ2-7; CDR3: CASRAQDLNEQYF
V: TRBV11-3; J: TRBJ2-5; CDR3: CASSSGTEHKETQYF
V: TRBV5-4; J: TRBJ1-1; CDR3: CASSLERPGTEAFF
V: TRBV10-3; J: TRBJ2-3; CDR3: CAIRTRGGGTDTQYF
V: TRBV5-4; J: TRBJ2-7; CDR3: CASSRSLSGRANEQYF
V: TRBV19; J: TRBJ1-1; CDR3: CASSKVQMNTEAFF
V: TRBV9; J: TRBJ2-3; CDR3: CASSVGSARSTDTQYF
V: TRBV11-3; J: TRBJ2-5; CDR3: CASSSGLAGRRETQYF
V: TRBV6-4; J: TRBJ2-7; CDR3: CARDTYYEQYF
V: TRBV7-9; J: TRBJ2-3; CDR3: CASSFDLGADTQYF
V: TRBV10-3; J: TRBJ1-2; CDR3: CAISEVGGLYGYTF
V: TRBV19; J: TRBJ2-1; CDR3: CASSIWQGLADNEQFF
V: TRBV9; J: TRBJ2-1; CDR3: CASSVAKDRYNEQFF
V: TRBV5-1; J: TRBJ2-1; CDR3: CASSLEPSGPYNEQFF
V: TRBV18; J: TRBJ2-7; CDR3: CASSLRQEINEQYF
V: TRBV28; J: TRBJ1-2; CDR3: CASTDQGLGYGYTF
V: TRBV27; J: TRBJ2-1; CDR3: CASSFDVGNEQFF
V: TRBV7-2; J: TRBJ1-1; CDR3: CASTTPLNTEAFF
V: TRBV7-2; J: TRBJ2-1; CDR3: CASSGQGRNEQFF
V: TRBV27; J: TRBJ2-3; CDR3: CASSPSPLLLTDTQYF
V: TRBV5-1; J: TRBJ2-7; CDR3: CASSLGRGKSYEQYF
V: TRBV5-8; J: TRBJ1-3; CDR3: CASSLVLGPGNTIYF
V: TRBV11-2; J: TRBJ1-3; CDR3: CASSHPGQRPVTGNTIYF
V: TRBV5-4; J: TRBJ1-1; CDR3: CASSRDFSRPTEAFF
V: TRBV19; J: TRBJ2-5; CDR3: CASSTQTPGQIQETQYF
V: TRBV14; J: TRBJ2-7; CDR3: CASSRDRAYEQYF
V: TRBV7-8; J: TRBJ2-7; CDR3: CASSLGPAGSSYEQYF
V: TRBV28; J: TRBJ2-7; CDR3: CASRLDRGKYEQYF
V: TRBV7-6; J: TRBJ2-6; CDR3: CASSSGLVSSGANVLTF
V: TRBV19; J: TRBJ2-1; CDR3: CASSTLRDHNEQFF
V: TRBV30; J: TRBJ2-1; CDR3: CAWSPSGGEQFF
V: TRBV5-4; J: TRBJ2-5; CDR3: CASSLGGSGETQYF
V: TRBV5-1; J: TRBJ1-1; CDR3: CASSLGVGMNTEAFF
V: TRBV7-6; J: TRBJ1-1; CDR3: CASSPWPGQNKGTEAFF
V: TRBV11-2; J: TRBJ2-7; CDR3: CASSLFYRGFDEQYF
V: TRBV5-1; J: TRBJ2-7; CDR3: CASSTSGRAVYEQYF
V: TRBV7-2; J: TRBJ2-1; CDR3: CASSLVGTSGRDEQFF
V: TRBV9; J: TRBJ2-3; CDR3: CASSVEAGGADTQYF
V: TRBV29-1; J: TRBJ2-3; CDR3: CSVRRDLTDTQYF
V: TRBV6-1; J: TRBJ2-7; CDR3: CASSDTGSSYEQYF
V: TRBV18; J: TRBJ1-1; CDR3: CASSHLDKNTEAFF
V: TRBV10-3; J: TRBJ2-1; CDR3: CAISGFGGSMDEQFF
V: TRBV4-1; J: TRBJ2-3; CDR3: CASPRGPAGGPDTQYF
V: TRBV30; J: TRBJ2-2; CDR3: CAFGTANTGELFF
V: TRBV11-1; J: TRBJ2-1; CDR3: CASSLGIAGPYNEQFF
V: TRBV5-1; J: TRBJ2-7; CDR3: CASSLVPGPHEQYF
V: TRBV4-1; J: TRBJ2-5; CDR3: CASSQVSLVETQYF